This TCR beta chain was found in a study of cytomegalovirus exposure and HLA in healthy donors. General study points: Follow-up analysis later connected one missense variant in DCLRE1C with trimming of TCR beta V- and J-genes. HLA allele associations emerged for about 18,000 TCR beta sequences in a later analysis, at 0.05 false discovery rate. As a later analysis revealed, most CMV-associated TCR beta chains appeared HLA-restricted. As immune exposure information, only CMV serostatus was available.

The CDR3 has 18 amino acids. Trimming left V 2 bases short and J 0 bases short, with 17 bases between. Germline V gene lookup returns CDR1 SGHTA and CDR2 FQGTGA. In the case of this clone: Antigen: not known.

PCR amplification relied on 60 Vbeta primers (plus 13 Jbeta primers). Method: immunoSEQ multiplex PCR; TCRdb's copy keeps in-frame clones and lacks some. Of about 140,000 clones in the sample, around 70% were seen once. The TCR comes from a woman between 25 and 40 years old in good health and CMV-seronegative. Sequenced sample: PBMCs. The J gene is TRBJ1-3, the V gene TRBV7-3; D is unresolved. DNA for the CDR3: TGTGCCAGCAGCTTATTGCGTCCGGGAGTTAGCTCTGGAAACACCATATATTTT. This codes for CASSLLRPGVSSGNTIYF.